Presented here are 32 T cell receptor beta chains from one specimen sequenced in a study (dated by TCRdb to 2021 to 2024). The method was the immunoSEQ multiplex PCR assay. Not all clones reach the TCRdb copy of this immuneACCESS table, which keeps in-frame sequences only. Checked studies attribute under half of the gap to unresolved V genes and leave the rest unexplained. Within this sample are 40,000 to 55,000 clones, with over 90% of them counted one time only. The ten largest make up roughly 10% of the sample. The sample consisted of PBMCs. All receptors derive from a middle-aged man with rheumatoid arthritis.

This clone was detected only once. The chain carries TRBV29-1 and TRBJ1-1; a weak D match, TRBD1 (6 bases). In germline, CDR1 is SQVTM, CDR2 ANQGSEA. Trimming took off 2 bases at V and 0 bases at J, with 10 bases between the two ends. The CDR3 sequence is 14 residues long. The CDR3 coding sequence is TGCAGCGTTGAAAAGGACAGAGTGAACACTGAAGCTTTCTTT. Encoded protein: CSVEKDRVNTEAFF.

The rearrangement links TRBV7-3 to TRBJ2-1; 11 bases line up with TRBD2. Germline CDR1 and CDR2: SGHTA and FQGTGA. This CDR3 has 18 residues. Trimming took 2 bases from V and 3 from J; bases not matched to a gene: 9. The CDR3 is CASSLVSGGAPRYNEQFF. The CDR3 DNA is TGTGCCAGCAGCTTAGTTAGCGGGGGGGCTCCCCGCTACAATGAGCAGTTCTTC. The variable domain in full, completed from reference TRBV7-3 and TRBJ2-1, reads GAGVSQTPSNKVTEKGKYVELRCDPISGHTALYWYRQSLGQGPEFLIYFQGTGAADDSGLPNDRFFAVRPEGSVSTLKIQRTERGDSAVYLCASSLVSGGAPRYNEQFFGPGTRLTVL.

This chain joins TRBV27 and TRBJ2-3; 7 bases are a match to TRBD2. The V and J ends lost 4 bases and 5 bases, in that order; junction bases with no gene match: 6. The V gene's germline CDR1 is MNHEY and CDR2 SMNVEV (reference sequence). CDR3 size: 14 residues. CDR3 residues: CASSSSGEGDTQYF. As DNA, the CDR3 is TGTGCCAGCAGTTCGAGCGGGGAAGGAGATACGCAGTATTTT.

V and J are TRBV7-9 and TRBJ1-6, with 9 positions matching TRBD1. Germline trimming cut 6 bases from V and 8 bases from J; bases unmatched to any gene: 5. CDR1 SEHNR and CDR2 FQNEAQ come from the germline V gene (reference sequence). The CDR3 runs 14 residues. As DNA, the CDR3 is TGTGCCAGCAGTTCTAGACAGGGGGATTCACCCCTCCACTTT. Translation gives CASSSRQGDSPLHF.

Concerning this clone: An end of the junction does not agree with germline; a read error may underlie this. The CDR3 DNA reads TGTGCCAGCTCCCCACAGGGTAGGAGTCAGCCCCAGCATTTT. As protein: CASSPQGRSQPQHF. V and J are TRBV18 and TRBJ1-5; weak D call: TRBD1 (6 bases). Germline V gives CDR1 KGHSH, CDR2 LQKENI. The CDR3 has 14 residues.

In DNA, the CDR3 is TGTGCCAGCAGTTTCCGGGCCGCCTATGGCTACACCTTC. It specifies CASSFRAAYGYTF. V is TRBV6-5 and J is TRBJ1-2, with D unclear. The V end lost 4 bases, the J end lost 4 bases, and 10 bases lay between the germline ends. Germline V lookup: CDR1 MNHEY, CDR2 SVGAGI. CDR3 length equals 13 residues.

The CDR3, as DNA: TGTGCCAGCAGCACCTCAAGGACAGAAGCTAACTATGGCTACACCTTC. Translating gives CASSTSRTEANYGYTF. The gene calls are TRBV21-1 and TRBJ1-2; TRBD1 is taken as the D call from the table, unchecked against the DNA. TRBV21-1 is assigned pseudogene status. The CDR3 totals 16 residues.

The gene calls are TRBV2 and TRBJ2-4; a weak D match, TRBD2 (6 bases). V lost 6 bases and J lost 0, with 12 bases in between. The CDR3 spans 15 residues. Germline CDR1 and CDR2: SNHLY and FYNNEI. The CDR3 bases are TGTGCCAGCAGCTACACGGGACTAGCCAAAAACATTCAGTACTTC. It yields the protein CASSYTGLAKNIQYF.

The chain combines TRBV7-2 with TRBJ2-3; D remains unclear. This CDR3 contains 13 residues. Trimming pared 1 base from V and 4 bases from J, leaving 6 bases between. Per germline, CDR1 SGHTA and CDR2 FQGNSA. CDR3 DNA: TGTGCCAGCAGCTTAGGGCTCTCAGATACGCAGTATTTT. Its protein product is CASSLGLSDTQYF.

The chain couples TRBV12-3 or TRBV12-4 to TRBJ1-2; D is unclear. V dropped 6 bases and J dropped 1 base, with 9 bases sitting between them. This CDR3 region has 13 residues. The CDR3 is CASSPGFNYGYTF. Here the CDR3 DNA reads TGTGCCAGCAGCCCAGGATTTAACTATGGCTACACCTTC.

With respect to this clone: Relative to the germline gene, one junction end is altered; a read error may explain this. The chain carries TRBV5-8 and TRBJ2-3; 9 bases match TRBD1. This CDR3 is built from 15 residues. Looked up from germline, CDR1 is SGHTS and CDR2 is YDEGEE. The CDR3 region has the DNA TGTGCCAGCAGCCGACCGGGACAGGGCACTGATACGCAGTATTTT. This gives the protein CASSRPGQGTDTQYF.

V and J are TRBV7-2 and TRBJ1-1, with D possibly matching TRBD1 (6 bases). V was trimmed by 5 bases and J by 1 base, leaving 8 bases between them. The CDR3 is 13 amino acids. Germline V gene data show CDR1 as SGHTA and CDR2 as FQGNSA. CDR3 nucleotides: TGTGCCAGCAGCAGGACAGCGAACACTGAAGCTTTCTTT. It translates to CASSRTANTEAFF. Variable domain in full (rest from reference TRBV7-2 and TRBJ1-1): GAGVSQSPSNKVTEKGKDVELRCDPISGHTALYWYRQSLGQGLEFLIYFQGNSAPDKSGLPSDRFSAERTGGSVSTLTIQRTQQEDSAVYLCASSRTANTEAFFGQGTRLTVV.

This rearrangement joins TRBV2 to TRBJ1-5, with 8 bases matching TRBD1. V shed 6 bases and J 1 base; nucleotides not matched to a gene: 8. Germline V lookup: CDR1 SNHLY, CDR2 FYNNEI. This CDR3 spans 16 amino acids. The CDR3 DNA is TGTGCCAGCAGCCTTACAGGGGGTGAAAGCAATCAGCCCCAGCATTTT. Translated, it gives CASSLTGGESNQPQHF.

The rearrangement links TRBV28 to TRBJ1-2; possibly TRBD1 for D (6 bases). CDR1 is MDHEN and CDR2 is SYDVKM in the germline V gene. This CDR3 is 15 amino acids long. V was shortened by 6 bases and J by 4 bases, with 18 bases between the two germline ends. Written as DNA, the CDR3 is TGTGCCAGCAGCGCTGGGGGGGCAGGGGTCTATGGCTACACCTTC. It translates to CASSAGGAGVYGYTF.

The gene calls are TRBV7-2 and TRBJ1-5; D is unresolved. The V gene lost 1 base and the J gene lost 0 bases, with 7 bases spanning the gap. In germline, CDR1 is SGHTA, CDR2 FQGNSA. The CDR3 totals 15 residues. The CDR3 nucleotides are TGTGCCAGCAGCTTAGAGGGTCATAGCAATCAGCCCCAGCATTTT. Translating it yields CASSLEGHSNQPQHF.

The V call is TRBV27, the J call TRBJ2-7; D is undetermined. V gave up 3 bases and J gave up 2 bases, with 11 bases separating them. Germline CDR1 is MNHEY and CDR2 is SMNVEV (reference sequence). The CDR3 runs 14 residues. CDR3 protein: CASSFKHNAYEQYF. The CDR3 nucleotides are TGTGCCAGCAGTTTCAAACACAACGCCTACGAGCAGTACTTC.

This clone appeared a single time. The J gene is TRBJ2-1, the V gene TRBV28; D is ambiguous. This CDR3 comprises 13 residues. V was shortened by 2 bases and J by 6 bases, with 8 bases between the two germline ends. The germline gives CDR1 MDHEN, CDR2 SYDVKM. The CDR3 reads CASSLISFNEQFF. CDR3 coding DNA: TGTGCCAGCAGTTTAATCAGCTTCAATGAGCAGTTCTTC.

The rearrangement joins TRBV7-9 to TRBJ2-7; D tentatively fits TRBD1 or TRBD2 (7 bases each). Germline V lookup: CDR1 SEHNR, CDR2 FQNEAQ (reference sequence). The length of the CDR3 is 14 residues. Trimming pared 6 bases from V and 4 bases from J, leaving 16 bases between. This CDR3 is CASSRDSGEYEQYF. For the CDR3, the DNA is TGTGCCAGCAGTCGGGACAGCGGGGAATACGAGCAGTACTTC.

This chain connects TRBV3-1 (or the pseudogene TRBV3-2) to TRBJ1-2; D might be TRBD1 (6 bases). Germline V gene data show CDR1 as LGHDT and CDR2 as YNNKEL (reference sequence). The CDR3 totals 13 residues. The ends were cut back, 4 bases at V and 8 bases at J, with 14 bases in the middle. CDR3 amino acids: CASSPTRTDGYTF. Here the CDR3 DNA reads TGTGCCAGCAGCCCCACTAGGACAGACGGCTACACCTTC.

This clone appeared a single time. The chain joins TRBV6-6 to TRBJ2-5, with 9 bases matching TRBD2. Germline V gene sequence: CDR1 MNHNY, CDR2 SVGAGI (reference sequence). J gave up 3 bases and V 6 bases, and 5 bases lay outside the gene matches. This CDR3 has 14 amino acids. This CDR3 is CASSTIAGEETQYF. The CDR3, as DNA: TGTGCCAGCAGCACCATAGCGGGAGAAGAGACCCAGTACTTC.

The rearrangement links TRBV19 to TRBJ2-7; 11 bases map to TRBD1. The V gene's germline CDR1 is LNHDA and CDR2 SQIVND (reference sequence). The CDR3 extends over 15 amino acids. V was pared by 1 base and J by 4 bases, with 3 bases of the junction left unmatched. The CDR3 spells CASSIGTGGYYEQYF. The CDR3 DNA is TGTGCCAGTAGTATAGGGACAGGGGGCTATTACGAGCAGTACTTC.

V usage is TRBV27 and J usage is TRBJ1-1; D is perhaps TRBD1 (5 bases). The length of the CDR3 is 14 residues. Germline V lookup: CDR1 MNHEY, CDR2 SMNVEV (reference sequence). Between the trimmed V and J ends, which lost 3 bases and 11 bases, there was a span of 19 bases. The DNA of the CDR3 is TGTGCCAGCAGTTTTAAGGGGAACGCGATGAGGGCTTTCTTT. As protein: CASSFKGNAMRAFF.

The chain employs TRBV28 and TRBJ2-3; TRBD2 matches 12 bases. The CDR3 sequence is 18 residues long. V dropped 5 bases and J dropped 0; count of bases not matched to a gene: 9. From germline, CDR1 is MDHEN and CDR2 SYDVKM. CDR3 in amino acids: CASSDGLAGTTSTDTQYF. For the CDR3, the DNA is TGTGCCAGCAGTGACGGACTAGCGGGAACCACTAGCACAGATACGCAGTATTTT.

The rearrangement joins TRBV2 to TRBJ2-1; D may be TRBD2 (5 bases). This CDR3 region has 14 residues. V lost 4 bases and J lost 0, with 7 bases in between. Germline values: CDR1 SNHLY, CDR2 FYNNEI. CDR3 bases: TGTGCCAGCAGTGTAGAGGGCTCCTACAATGAGCAGTTCTTC. This sequence encodes CASSVEGSYNEQFF.

The chain uses TRBV7-3 and TRBJ2-1, with 8 bases fitting TRBD2. Per the germline V gene, CDR1 is SGHTA and CDR2 is FQGTGA. The length of the CDR3 is 15 residues. With V trimmed by 6 bases and J by 2 bases, 6 bases remained unmatched. In DNA form, the CDR3 reads TGTGCCAGCAGTGCGGGGGGAGTCGCCTACAATGAGCAGTTCTTC. Encoded protein: CASSAGGVAYNEQFF. Variable domain in full (rest from reference TRBV7-3 and TRBJ2-1): GAGVSQTPSNKVTEKGKYVELRCDPISGHTALYWYRQSLGQGPEFLIYFQGTGAADDSGLPNDRFFAVRPEGSVSTLKIQRTERGDSAVYLCASSAGGVAYNEQFFGPGTRLTVL.

The chain carries TRBV7-3 and TRBJ1-3; D ambiguous. Germline-derived CDR1 and CDR2 are SGHTA and FQGTGA. Trimming removed 1 base at V and 3 bases at J, with 10 bases between. The CDR3 is 15 amino acids. The CDR3 region has the DNA TGTGCCAGCAGCTTAAAAGGAGGGATTGGAAACACCATATATTTT. Translation gives CASSLKGGIGNTIYF. The variable domain in full, with the rest retrieved from reference TRBV7-3 and TRBJ1-3, is GAGVSQTPSNKVTEKGKYVELRCDPISGHTALYWYRQSLGQGPEFLIYFQGTGAADDSGLPNDRFFAVRPEGSVSTLKIQRTERGDSAVYLCASSLKGGIGNTIYFGEGSWLTVV.

The CDR3 reads CASSGGTGGNTEAFF. The DNA of the CDR3 is TGCGCCAGCAGCGGTGGGACAGGTGGAAACACTGAAGCTTTCTTT. The V call is TRBV5-1, the J call TRBJ1-1; 8 bases are a match to TRBD1. Unmatched junction bases numbered 7, after V lost 4 bases and J lost 2 bases. CDR1 is SGHRS and CDR2 is YFSETQ in the germline V gene. This CDR3 is 15 amino acids long. The variable domain in full, completed from reference TRBV5-1 and TRBJ1-1, reads KAGVTQTPRYLIKTRGQQVTLSCSPISGHRSVSWYQQTPGQGLQFLFEYFSETQRNKGNFPGRFSGRQFSNSRSEMNVSTLELGDSALYLCASSGGTGGNTEAFFGQGTRLTVV.

The chain joins TRBV7-9 to TRBJ1-2; no clear D. V was clipped by 5 bases and J by 3 bases, with 10 bases between them. The germline V gene has CDR1 SEHNR and CDR2 FQNEAQ (reference sequence). The CDR3 length is 13 residues. CDR3 sequence reads: CASSPGPYYGYTF. The CDR3 DNA reads as TGTGCCAGCAGCCCCGGGCCTTACTATGGCTACACCTTC.

The chain carries TRBV19 and TRBJ1-5; D uncertain. The V gene's germline CDR1 is LNHDA and CDR2 SQIVND (reference sequence). V was cut by 2 bases and J by 2 bases, with 19 bases left in between. The CDR3 consists of 18 residues. CDR3 in amino acids: CASSIRTFGLTGNQPQHF. CDR3 bases: TGTGCCAGTAGTATAAGAACGTTCGGCCTAACGGGCAATCAGCCCCAGCATTTT.

The gene calls are TRBV6-5 and TRBJ1-2, with unresolved D. V lost 4 bases, J lost 8 bases, and 11 bases lay in between. The CDR3 length is 12 residues. CDR1 and CDR2 from the germline V gene are MNHEY and SVGAGI. The chain's CDR3 is CASSSPVRGYTF. In DNA form, the CDR3 reads TGTGCCAGCAGTTCCCCCGTGAGAGGCTACACCTTC.

This clone was recorded once. This sequence joins TRBV27 and TRBJ1-3; tentative D call: TRBD1 (5 bases). V lost 5 bases, J lost 0 bases, and 14 bases lay in between. The CDR3 is made up of 16 amino acids. Germline CDR1 MNHEY, CDR2 SMNVEV (reference sequence). CDR3 nucleotides: TGTGCCAGCAGTCCGGGACTCCCAGTCTCTGGAAACACCATATATTTT. It specifies CASSPGLPVSGNTIYF.

This clone has a single count. The chain employs TRBV19 and TRBJ1-3; 7 nucleotides line up with TRBD1. The CDR3 has 16 residues. Germline loops: CDR1 LNHDA, CDR2 SQIVND (reference sequence). The junction had 12 bases not matched to a gene; V was cut back by 6 bases and J by 4 bases. The CDR3 reads CASRGTVESLGNTIYF. The CDR3 DNA is TGTGCCAGTAGAGGGACAGTAGAGTCTCTCGGAAACACCATATATTTT.